A selection of T cell receptor beta chains follows, all from one sample in a study of PD-1 blockade in classical Hodgkin lymphoma. Data came from immunoSEQ multiplex PCR; TCRdb stores just in-frame clones and leaves some out. This sample has roughly 29,000 clones, with more than 80% found just once. The specimen was CD4+ T cells from blood, collected before the fourth cycle of nivolumab. All receptors derive from a human donor with classical Hodgkin lymphoma. Each CDR3 is given with its conserved first and last residue. D genes are given only for firm matches.

v_gene | d_gene | CDR3aa
TRBV6-5 | - | CASRAIYSGANVLTF
TRBV18 | - | CASSPRDGYTF
TRBV4-2 | - | CASSQDLSLKNTEAFF
TRBV18 | - | CASSQTGFDTGELFF
TRBV5-5 | - | CASSIGPTVKETQYF
TRBV27 | TRBD1 | CASRGGPGQGNTEAFF
TRBV30 | - | CAWTRTNEKLFF
TRBV25-1 | - | CASSLTLRGEQYF
TRBV23-1 | - | CASSQSGKINYGYTF
TRBV28 | TRBD2 | CASRTSGRGAKNIQYF
TRBV6-6 | TRBD2 | CASRLAGGAYNEQFF
TRBV28 | - | CASSLGQGNYGYTF
TRBV19 | - | CASRHRASGDTEAFF
TRBV5-1 | - | CASSPLPMGDTEAFF
TRBV4-2 | - | CASSQEAGYGTDTQYF
TRBV29-1 | TRBD1 | CSGAGQTGKLFF
TRBV5-6 | - | CASSSVTRNRGQYF
TRBV9 | TRBD1 | CASSADRGRGKAFF
TRBV19 | - | CASSIVTGTNEKLFF
TRBV19 | - | CASSQGLRLGGYTF
TRBV10-1 | - | CASSDQNGAIEAFF
TRBV5-1 | - | CASSFPDNEQFF
TRBV11-2 | - | CASSLERVSDTQYF
TRBV5-8 | - | CASSLAGGLSTDTQYF